The subject of this entry is one T cell receptor (beta chain). The data were taken from a study of T-cell reconstitution after alpha-beta-depleted transplantation in children. TCRbeta library construction was performed incorporating unique molecular identifiers. TCRdb reprocessed the PCR reads via MiXCR and lists one record per CDR3 protein. The table has approximately 520,000 distinct CDR3 sequences, roughly 33% seen once. The CDR3 extends over 13 amino acids. The germline V gene encodes CDR1 SGHTA and CDR2 FQGNSA. The V and J ends lost 5 bases and 11 bases respectively, with 18 bases between them. The sequence came from a human donor who donated a stem cell graft to a child with aplastic anemia. The chain joins TRBV7-2 to TRBJ1-1; D possibly corresponds to TRBD1 (6 bases). Sequences were derived from PBMCs from the stem cell graft donor, sampled from the stem cell graft. CDR3 nucleotide sequence: TGTGCCAGCAGCCCTAACAGGGATATTGCGGCTTTCTTT. Translated: CASSPNRDIAAFF. Full variable domain (outside the CDR3, taken from reference TRBV7-2 and TRBJ1-1): GAGVSQSPSNKVTEKGKDVELRCDPISGHTALYWYRQSLGQGLEFLIYFQGNSAPDKSGLPSDRFSAERTGGSVSTLTIQRTQQEDSAVYLCASSPNRDIAAFFGQGTRLTVV.